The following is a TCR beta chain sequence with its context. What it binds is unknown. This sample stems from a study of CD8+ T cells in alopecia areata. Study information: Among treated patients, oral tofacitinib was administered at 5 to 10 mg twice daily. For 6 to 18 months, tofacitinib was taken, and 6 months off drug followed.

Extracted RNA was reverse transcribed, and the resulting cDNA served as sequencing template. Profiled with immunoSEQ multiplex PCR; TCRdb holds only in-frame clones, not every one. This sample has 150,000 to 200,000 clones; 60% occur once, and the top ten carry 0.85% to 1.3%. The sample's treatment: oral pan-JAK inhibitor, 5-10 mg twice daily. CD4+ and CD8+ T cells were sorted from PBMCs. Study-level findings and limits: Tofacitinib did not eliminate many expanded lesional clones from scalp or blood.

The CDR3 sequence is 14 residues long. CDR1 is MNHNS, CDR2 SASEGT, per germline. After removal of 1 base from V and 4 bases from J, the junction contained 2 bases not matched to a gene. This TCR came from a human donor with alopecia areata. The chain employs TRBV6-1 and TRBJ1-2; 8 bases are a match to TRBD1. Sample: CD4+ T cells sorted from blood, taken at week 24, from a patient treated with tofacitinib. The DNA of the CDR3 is TGTGCCAGCAGTGAAGGTGGGACAGGCTATGGCTACACCTTC. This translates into CASSEGGTGYGYTF.